This record looks at one T cell receptor (beta chain) sequence and its context. Its specificity is unknown. The source of the sample is a study of T cells in Graves' hyperthyroidism and ophthalmopathy. General observations from the study: In the analysis, a 13 V-J model separated ophthalmopathy from stable hyperthyroidism.

Germline V gene data show CDR1 as KGHDR and CDR2 as SFDVKD. CDR3 length equals 15 residues. The ends were cut back, 3 bases at V and 4 bases at J, with 14 bases in the middle. The CDR3 regions of TCR beta were amplified from RNA transcripts. RT-PCR in the first round (using the HTBI primer set) targeted the TCR CDR3. TCRdb reanalysed the multiplex PCR reads using MiXCR and keeps one entry per CDR3 protein. The table lists over 700,000 distinct CDR3 sequences, 15% to 20% of them singletons. Among the patients, aged 18 to 65, hyperthyroidism was newly diagnosed and had lasted under 2 months. The source material was blood. This receptor was identified in a woman between 45 and 65 years old with Graves' hyperthyroidism that later progressed to Graves' ophthalmopathy. The V gene is TRBV24-1, the J gene TRBJ1-2, with D perhaps TRBD1 (6 bases). Written as DNA, the CDR3 is TGTGCCACCAGTGATCAACCGGGACAAAGCTATGGCTACACCTTC. This sequence encodes CATSDQPGQSYGYTF.